These T cell receptor beta chains were read from a single sample in a study of OX40 agonist ivuxolimab in advanced cancers. The repertoire was sequenced with immunoSEQ multiplex PCR; TCRdb's copy has only in-frame clones and lacks some. The sample has about 94,000 clones; roughly 87% are singletons. Sample: CD4+ or CD8+ T cells sorted from blood, taken in a trial of the OX40 agonist ivuxolimab. The receptors stem from an adult with an advanced solid tumor such as melanoma, head and neck, liver or kidney cancer. The CDR3 runs from the conserved cysteine through the conserved F or W. A D gene is named only where the DNA matches it firmly. A row's size may be missing; if present it is once, few, many or a size class.

j_gene	abundance	d_gene	v_gene	CDR3aa	CDR3nt
TRBJ1-1	-	-	TRBV12-5	CASGIEGGLSTEAFF	TGTGCTAGTGGAATAGAAGGGGGGTTGTCGACTGAAGCTTTCTTT
TRBJ1-5	once	-	TRBV19	CASCKRGDQPQHF	TGTGCCAGTTGTAAGCGTGGGGATCAGCCCCAGCATTTT
TRBJ1-1	once	TRBD1	TRBV10-2	CASSDRTGSDTEAFF	TGCGCCAGCAGTGACCGGACAGGGAGCGACACTGAAGCTTTCTTT
TRBJ1-3	-	-	TRBV4-3	CASSQVGRGNTIYF	TGCGCCAGCAGCCAAGTAGGGAGAGGAAACACCATATATTTT
TRBJ2-4	once	-	TRBV7-8	CASSLGPRDIQYF	TGTGCCAGCAGCTTAGGGCCCCGAGACATTCAGTACTTC
TRBJ2-2	once	TRBD2	TRBV6-5	CASAQRGPNTGELFF	TGTGCCAGCGCTCAGCGGGGGCCTAACACCGGGGAGCTGTTTTTT
TRBJ2-7	-	-	TRBV4-1	CASSQGAIPYEQYF	TGCGCCAGCAGCCAAGGAGCAATTCCCTACGAGCAGTACTTC
TRBJ2-3	-	-	TRBV10-1	CASSDRGLGTQYF	TGCGCCAGCAGTGACCGGGGACTCGGTACGCAGTATTTT
TRBJ2-6	-	-	TRBV6-1	CASSVGTELSGANVLTF	TGTGCCAGCAGTGTCGGGACTGAACTCTCTGGGGCCAACGTCCTGACTTTC
TRBJ2-7	-	TRBD1	TRBV5-5	CASSFARQGSEQYF	TGTGCCAGCAGCTTCGCCAGACAGGGATCCGAGCAGTACTTC
TRBJ2-1	-	TRBD2	TRBV6-5	CASTPSGSYNEQFF	TGTGCCAGCACCCCTAGCGGCTCCTACAATGAGCAGTTCTTC
TRBJ2-7	-	-	TRBV6-1	CASRQGYEQYF	TGTGCCAGCAGGCAGGGTTACGAGCAGTACTTC
TRBJ1-2	-	-	TRBV29-1	CSVDDPDYGYTF	TGCAGCGTTGATGACCCCGACTATGGCTACACCTTC
TRBJ1-4	-	TRBD1	TRBV7-9	CASSPGQGLDEKLFF	TGTGCCAGCAGTCCCGGACAGGGATTAGATGAAAAACTGTTTTTT
TRBJ2-3	-	TRBD1	TRBV29-1	CSAGTGDGTQYF	TGCAGCGCTGGGACAGGGGACGGTACGCAGTATTTT
TRBJ2-7	-	-	TRBV18	CASSPPTRGHYEQYF	TGTGCCAGCTCACCACCAACCAGGGGCCACTACGAGCAGTACTTC
TRBJ1-5	-	-	TRBV30	CAWSVRGLNNQPQHF	TGTGCCTGGAGTGTACGGGGGCTGAACAATCAGCCCCAGCATTTT
TRBJ2-1	once	-	TRBV29-1	CSGRGWSYNEQFF	TGCAGCGGGCGGGGTTGGTCCTACAATGAGCAGTTCTTC
TRBJ2-1	-	TRBD2	TRBV29-1	CSVPQGAGDYNEQFF	TGCAGCGTGCCCCAGGGAGCGGGGGATTACAATGAGCAGTTCTTC
TRBJ1-3	once	TRBD1	TRBV19	CASMATQGANGNTIYF	TGTGCCAGCATGGCAACTCAGGGGGCGAACGGAAACACCATATATTTT
TRBJ1-1	-	-	TRBV10-2	CASAGPNREVTEAFF	TGCGCCAGCGCCGGACCAAACAGGGAGGTCACTGAAGCTTTCTTT
TRBJ1-5	-	TRBD1	TRBV6-6	CASSYPQGGPQHF	TGTGCCAGCAGTTACCCACAGGGGGGGCCCCAGCATTTT
TRBJ1-6	few	TRBD1	TRBV28	CASSRDRGGSPLHF	TGTGCCAGCAGCCGGGACAGGGGAGGTTCACCCCTCCACTTT
TRBJ2-3	-	TRBD1	TRBV7-2	CASSPTGADTQYF	TGTGCCAGCAGTCCTACAGGGGCAGATACGCAGTATTTT
TRBJ1-5	-	-	TRBV2	CASSDNGLGTQHF	TGTGCCAGCAGTGATAACGGTCTCGGTACCCAGCATTTT
TRBJ2-1	-	-	TRBV5-1	CATRESSYNEQFF	TGCGCCACCCGTGAGAGCTCCTACAATGAGCAGTTCTTC
TRBJ1-3	-	TRBD1	TRBV10-2	CASSERGQGNTIYF	TGCGCCAGCAGTGAGAGGGGGCAAGGAAACACCATATATTTT
TRBJ1-2	once	-	TRBV5-1	CASSSDSGAYGYTF	TGCGCCAGCAGCTCGGACTCAGGGGCTTATGGCTACACCTTC
TRBJ2-2	-	-	TRBV7-3	CASSPRRDGTGELFF	TGTGCCAGCAGCCCACGTAGGGACGGGACCGGGGAGCTGTTTTTT
TRBJ2-1	-	TRBD2	TRBV5-4	CASSRVFGGAHNEQFF	TGTGCCAGCAGCCGTGTATTCGGGGGGGCCCACAATGAGCAGTTCTTC
TRBJ1-3	few	TRBD1	TRBV11-3	CASSSGQGDGNTIYF	TGTGCCAGCAGCTCGGGACAGGGCGATGGAAACACCATATATTTT
TRBJ2-1	-	-	TRBV14	CASSRAAPFYNEQFF	TGTGCCAGCTCTCGGGCGGCCCCCTTCTACAATGAGCAGTTCTTC
TRBJ1-2	few	-	TRBV5-6	CASSFRRRDGYTF	TGTGCCAGCAGCTTTCGTCGCAGGGATGGCTACACCTTC
TRBJ2-3	-	-	TRBV25-1	CASSPGAPSLDTQYF	TGTGCCAGCAGTCCGGGGGCCCCGAGTTTAGATACGCAGTATTTT
TRBJ1-6	once	-	TRBV21-1	CASSIIDRSSYNSPLHF	TGTGCCAGCAGCATAATCGACAGGAGCTCCTATAATTCACCCCTCCACTTT
TRBJ1-1	-	TRBD1	TRBV5-5	CASSLRDSWYTEAFF	TGTGCCAGCAGCTTACGGGACAGCTGGTACACTGAAGCTTTCTTT
TRBJ2-3	-	TRBD2	TRBV7-2	CASSSHRLADQADTQYF	TGTGCCAGCAGCTCCCACAGACTAGCGGATCAGGCAGATACGCAGTATTTT
TRBJ1-5	few	-	TRBV10-3	CAISESGAGWHF	TGTGCCATCAGTGAGTCGGGGGCAGGGTGGCATTTT
TRBJ1-1	-	TRBD1	TRBV2	CASSGQGVITEAFF	TGTGCCAGCAGTGGACAGGGAGTGATCACTGAAGCTTTCTTT
TRBJ2-1	-	-	TRBV5-6	CASSLAHHEQFF	TGTGCCAGCAGCCTGGCCCATCATGAGCAGTTCTTC
TRBJ2-1	-	-	TRBV5-1	CASSLVRGQYNEQFF	TGCGCCAGCAGCTTGGTGCGGGGGCAGTACAATGAGCAGTTCTTC
TRBJ2-5	few	-	TRBV2	CASSVGGSLTRQETQYF	TGTGCCAGCAGTGTAGGCGGCAGTCTTACCCGCCAAGAGACCCAGTACTTC
TRBJ1-1	-	-	TRBV6-1	CASREPGHLNTEAFF	TGTGCCAGCAGGGAACCGGGACACCTGAACACTGAAGCTTTCTTT
TRBJ2-2	-	TRBD1	TRBV14	CASSPGTDRRGELFF	TGTGCCAGCAGCCCCGGGACAGATCGACGCGGGGAGCTGTTTTTT
TRBJ1-1	few	-	TRBV7-3	CASSLGGSTEAFF	TGTGCCAGCAGCTTAGGGGGGAGCACTGAAGCTTTCTTT
TRBJ2-1	-	TRBD1	TRBV9	CASSSSPQGQLRLFF	TGTGCCAGCAGCTCCAGCCCTCAGGGACAGTTGAGGCTGTTCTTC
TRBJ2-7	-	-	TRBV19	CASSIGGGIDEQYF	TGTGCCAGTAGTATAGGCGGAGGGATTGACGAGCAGTACTTC
TRBJ2-3	-	-	TRBV11-3	CASSPGGSADTQYF	TGTGCCAGCAGCCCCGGCGGCTCCGCCGATACGCAGTATTTT